Presented here are 29 T cell receptor beta chains from one specimen sequenced in a study of OX40 agonist ivuxolimab in advanced cancers. Sequencing was performed with immunoSEQ multiplex PCR; in TCRdb, only in-frame clones are kept and a portion is missing. The sample has some 81,000 clones, 75% to 85% seen once. The specimen was CD4+ or CD8+ T cells sorted from blood, collected in a trial of the OX40 agonist ivuxolimab. Receptors originate from an adult with an advanced solid tumor such as melanoma, head and neck, liver or kidney cancer.

The chain recombines TRBV11-2 with TRBJ2-5; D is ambiguous. Deletions cut 0 bases from V and 5 bases from J, with 13 bases between. The CDR3 is made up of 15 amino acids. Looked up from germline, CDR1 is SGHAT and CDR2 is FQNNGV. This CDR3 reads CASSLEHILGETQYF. CDR3 bases: TGTGCCAGCAGCTTAGAGCACATTCTAGGGGAGACCCAGTACTTC. Together with reference TRBV11-2 and TRBJ2-5, the CDR3 gives the full variable domain: EAGVAQSPRYKIIEKRQSVAFWCNPISGHATLYWYQQILGQGPKLLIQFQNNGVVDDSQLPKDRFSAERLKGVDSTLKIQPAKLEDSAVYLCASSLEHILGETQYFGPGTRLLVL.

This sequence joins TRBV18 and TRBJ1-2; D is ambiguous. This CDR3 comprises 17 residues. Looked up from germline, CDR1 is KGHSH and CDR2 is LQKENI. Trimming took off 6 bases at V and 4 bases at J, with 24 bases between the two ends. CDR3 coding DNA: TGTGCCAGCTCCCGCGACGTCGATGACGGTTTAATCTATGGCTACACCTTC. Protein product: CASSRDVDDGLIYGYTF.

The J gene is TRBJ2-3, the V gene TRBV19, with 8 bases fitting TRBD1. After removal of 5 bases from V and 5 bases from J, the junction contained 3 bases not matched to a gene. This CDR3 spans 13 amino acids. CDR1 LNHDA and CDR2 SQIVND come from the germline V gene (reference sequence). CDR3 amino acids: CASSRQGLDTQYF. The CDR3 bases are TGTGCCAGTAGTCGACAGGGGTTAGATACGCAGTATTTT.

This CDR3 is CASSPGGESPLHF. DNA for the CDR3: TGTGCCAGCAGCCCCGGGGGGGAATCACCCCTCCACTTT. V usage is TRBV7-3 and J usage is TRBJ1-6; a weak D match, TRBD1 (5 bases). The CDR3 is made up of 13 amino acids. In germline, CDR1 is SGHTA, CDR2 FQGTGA. V dropped 5 bases and J dropped 10 bases, with 12 bases sitting between them.

The chain carries TRBV30 and TRBJ2-3, with D unresolved. Germline-derived CDR1 and CDR2 are GTSNPN and SVGIG (reference sequence). CDR3 length: 12 residues. V was clipped by 0 bases and J by 6 bases, with 7 bases between them. CDR3 sequence (DNA): TGTGCCTGGAGTGTACTGAGTGATACGCAGTATTTT. Its protein product is CAWSVLSDTQYF.

V gene TRBV10-3 combines with J gene TRBJ1-1; 11 bases align to TRBD1. This CDR3 has 15 residues. The germline CDR1 and CDR2 sequences are ENHRY and SYGVKD. J lost 4 bases, V lost 8 bases, and 9 bases had no gene match. CDR3 DNA sequence: TGTGCCATCGGCCCTCGGACAGGGGGCGGCACTGAAGCTTTCTTT. It encodes CAIGPRTGGGTEAFF.

Details on this clone: It is likely a read error, because the conserved phenylalanine at the end of the CDR3 is missing. The DNA is left out, because the CDR3 cannot be placed on it with certainty; the CDR3 is given as TCRdb lists it. The chain couples TRBV6-1 to TRBJ1-1; the table assigns TRBD1, which was not confirmed against the DNA. Germline CDR1 MNHNS, CDR2 SASEGT. The CDR3 adds up to 12 amino acids, both ends counted. CDR3 loop: CASSQDQKDRGI.

The chain combines TRBV5-1 with TRBJ2-7, with 10 bases lining up with TRBD2. The V gene end was trimmed by 2 bases and the J gene end by 6 bases; junction bases not matched to a gene: 5. This CDR3 contains 14 residues. Looked up from germline, CDR1 is SGHRS and CDR2 is YFSETQ. CDR3: CASSFRTSGFEQYF. The CDR3 DNA reads as TGCGCCAGCAGCTTTAGGACTAGCGGTTTCGAGCAGTACTTC.

This chain uses TRBV6-5 with TRBJ2-1; D gene unclear. This CDR3 has 16 amino acids. Trimming left V 0 bases short and J 2 bases short, with 11 bases between. Germline CDR1 and CDR2: MNHEY and SVGAGI. CDR3: CASSYSYATPYNEQFF. CDR3 nucleotide sequence: TGTGCCAGCAGTTACTCGTACGCCACCCCCTACAATGAGCAGTTCTTC.

The J gene is TRBJ2-3, the V gene TRBV6-1; D unresolved. The ends were cut back, 4 bases at V and 0 bases at J, with 14 bases in the middle. The germline V gene has CDR1 MNHNS and CDR2 SASEGT. This CDR3 is built from 16 residues. The CDR3 reads CASSASLTASTDTQYF. The CDR3 DNA reads as TGTGCCAGCAGTGCCTCCTTGACGGCTAGCACAGATACGCAGTATTTT.

The chain is built from TRBV18 and TRBJ1-1, with unresolved D. The CDR3 runs 15 residues. Looked up from germline, CDR1 is KGHSH and CDR2 is LQKENI. V dropped 6 bases and J dropped 1 base, with 15 bases sitting between them. The DNA for the CDR3 is TGTGCCAGCTCCCAGGTTGGGTGGACGAACACTGAAGCTTTCTTT. It is translated as CASSQVGWTNTEAFF.

The gene calls are TRBV5-1 and TRBJ2-3, with D uncertain. V was pared by 0 bases and J by 2 bases, with 13 bases between. This CDR3 contains 16 residues. The germline gives CDR1 SGHRS, CDR2 YFSETQ. Here the CDR3 DNA reads TGCGCCAGCAGCTTGGGTGAGTCCGGGCACACAGATACGCAGTATTTT. Encoded protein: CASSLGESGHTDTQYF.

This rearrangement joins TRBV7-2 to TRBJ1-1; TRBD1 matches 7 bases. The CDR3 is 13 residues long. Trimming cost V 4 bases and J 7 bases; bases outside gene matches: 6. Germline V gives CDR1 SGHTA, CDR2 FQGNSA. CDR3 residues: CASSSRQGLEAFF. In DNA, the CDR3 is TGTGCCAGCAGCTCCCGACAGGGCCTTGAAGCTTTCTTT.

This clone was seen a single time. The V gene is TRBV19, the J gene TRBJ2-1; 13 nucleotides match TRBD2. The CDR3 sequence is 17 residues long. The V and J ends lost 0 bases and 5 bases, in that order; junction bases with no gene match: 4. Germline V gene lookup returns CDR1 LNHDA and CDR2 SQIVND (reference sequence). The CDR3 bases are TGTGCCAGTAGTATAGACCTGGGGACTAGCGGGGACAATGAGCAGTTCTTC. Amino acid sequence: CASSIDLGTSGDNEQFF.

This sequence joins TRBV19 and TRBJ2-3; 9 bases line up with TRBD1. The CDR3 length is 15 residues. V lost 5 bases to trimming and J lost 0 bases; unmatched junction nucleotides: 3. Germline values: CDR1 LNHDA, CDR2 SQIVND (reference sequence). The CDR3 region is CASSDRGISTDTQYF. The CDR3 coding sequence is TGTGCCAGTAGTGACAGGGGGATTAGCACAGATACGCAGTATTTT.

This clone was picked up one time. J is TRBJ1-5 and V is TRBV6-6; 10 bases line up with TRBD1. V dropped 8 bases and J dropped 7; count of bases not matched to a gene: 8. CDR3 size: 14 residues. Germline V gene lookup returns CDR1 MNHNY and CDR2 SVGAGI (reference sequence). In DNA, the CDR3 is TGTGCCAGCCTGGGACAGGGGCAGAGCCAGCCCCAGCATTTT. This gives the protein CASLGQGQSQPQHF.

This clone appeared a single time. This chain uses TRBV18 with TRBJ2-2; 9 nucleotides align to TRBD1. In germline, CDR1 is KGHSH, CDR2 LQKENI. J gave up 7 bases and V 3 bases, and 9 bases lay outside the gene matches. This CDR3 comprises 16 residues. CDR3 region: CASSPPGTGSVGELFF. CDR3 sequence (DNA): TGTGCCAGCTCACCTCCCGGGACAGGGAGTGTCGGGGAGCTGTTTTTT.

This chain joins TRBV7-3 and TRBJ2-3, with TRBD2 matching over 9 bases. J was trimmed by 3 bases and V by 3 bases; bases with no gene match: 1. CDR3 length: 14 amino acids. The V gene's germline CDR1 is SGHTA and CDR2 FQGTGA. CDR3 coding DNA: TGTGCCAGCAGCTTGAGCGGGGGGACAGATACGCAGTATTTT. Translation gives CASSLSGGTDTQYF.

This clone has a single count. CDR3 in DNA: TGTGCCAGCAGTGAAGTTGGGGCGACGGACGAGCAGTACTTC. This translates into CASSEVGATDEQYF. The chain employs TRBV2 and TRBJ2-7, with D possibly TRBD1 on 5 matching bases. Per the germline V gene, CDR1 is SNHLY and CDR2 is FYNNEI. V lost 1 base to trimming and J lost 5 bases, with 12 bases between them. The CDR3 has 14 amino acids.

This chain joins TRBV6-5 and TRBJ1-1; no definite D call. V was pared by 5 bases and J by 2 bases, with 12 bases between. CDR3 size: 14 residues. Germline V lookup: CDR1 MNHEY, CDR2 SVGAGI. The CDR3 sequence is CASSPFGRNTEAFF. CDR3 bases: TGTGCCAGCAGTCCCTTCGGCCGAAACACTGAAGCTTTCTTT.

The chain carries TRBV29-1 and TRBJ2-5, with TRBD1 identical over 9 bases. The CDR3 spans 14 residues. The V and J ends lost 7 bases and 5 bases, in that order; junction bases with no gene match: 11. Germline V gene lookup returns CDR1 SQVTM and CDR2 ANQGSEA. The CDR3 here is CSAQAGQGRETQYF. CDR3 nucleotide sequence: TGCAGCGCTCAAGCGGGACAGGGCCGGGAGACCCAGTACTTC.

The V and J genes are TRBV30 and TRBJ1-1, with 8 bases aligning to TRBD1. The V and J ends lost 4 bases and 5 bases, in that order; junction bases with no gene match: 12. The CDR3 has 15 residues. The V gene's germline CDR1 is GTSNPN and CDR2 SVGIG (reference sequence). The CDR3 protein is CAWTPGGSVGTEAFF. The CDR3, as DNA: TGTGCCTGGACCCCAGGGGGCTCTGTGGGGACTGAAGCTTTCTTT. Combining the CDR3 with reference TRBV30 and TRBJ1-1 gives the whole variable domain SQTIHQWPATLVQPVGSPLSLECTVEGTSNPNLYWYRQAAGRGLQLLFYSVGIGQISSEVPQNLSASRPQDRQFILSSKKLLLSDSGFYLCAWTPGGSVGTEAFFGQGTRLTVV.

This clone has a single count. The chain uses TRBV2 and TRBJ2-2; D not certain. CDR3 length equals 11 residues. The germline CDR1 and CDR2 sequences are SNHLY and FYNNEI. V dropped 5 bases and J dropped 7 bases, with 5 bases sitting between them. The DNA of the CDR3 is TGTGCCAGCAGTAGGAACGGGGAGCTGTTTTTT. Translated: CASSRNGELFF.

V usage is TRBV4-2 and J usage is TRBJ2-7, with D possibly TRBD2 on 6 matching bases. With 0 bases removed from V and 4 bases from J, the gap between germline ends came to 13 bases. There are 15 residues in the CDR3. CDR1 and CDR2 (germline): LGHNA, YNFKEQ. The CDR3 region has the DNA TGTGCCAGCAGCCAAGATTTTCGCGGGGAGTACGAGCAGTACTTC. Its protein is CASSQDFRGEYEQYF.

The J gene is TRBJ2-5, the V gene TRBV4-2; tentatively, D is TRBD2 (6 bases). V was trimmed by 0 bases and J by 0 bases, leaving 11 bases between them. Germline V lookup: CDR1 LGHNA, CDR2 YNFKEQ. CDR3 length equals 16 residues. For the CDR3, the DNA is TGTGCCAGCAGCCAAGATCCGGGGGAGTACCAAGAGACCCAGTACTTC. Its protein is CASSQDPGEYQETQYF.

The V gene is TRBV30, the J gene TRBJ2-7; D is unresolved. Trimming cost V 1 base and J 1 base, with 8 bases left between them. In germline, CDR1 is GTSNPN, CDR2 SVGIG (reference sequence). CDR3 length: 13 residues. CDR3 bases: TGTGCCTGGAGTGACGGACGGTCCTACGAGCAGTACTTC. This sequence encodes CAWSDGRSYEQYF. The whole variable domain, remainder taken from reference TRBV30 and TRBJ2-7, is SQTIHQWPATLVQPVGSPLSLECTVEGTSNPNLYWYRQAAGRGLQLLFYSVGIGQISSEVPQNLSASRPQDRQFILSSKKLLLSDSGFYLCAWSDGRSYEQYFGPGTRLTVT.

CDR3 nucleotides: TGTGCCAGCAGAGGGACAGGGAACTATGGCTACACCTTC. It encodes CASRGTGNYGYTF. This chain joins TRBV2 and TRBJ1-2; 9 positions agree with TRBD1. The CDR3 is made up of 13 amino acids. Trimming took 6 bases from V and 2 from J; bases not matched to a gene: 1. Per germline, CDR1 SNHLY and CDR2 FYNNEI.

This chain links TRBV9 with TRBJ2-5; a weak D match, TRBD2 (7 bases). V lost 2 bases and J lost 5, with 16 bases in between. Germline lookup yields CDR1 SGDLS and CDR2 YYNGEE. The CDR3 is 15 residues long. CDR3 region: CASSVTDRTRETQYF. The CDR3 DNA follows: TGTGCCAGCAGCGTGACCGACAGGACTAGGGAGACCCAGTACTTC.

The rearrangement links TRBV6-1 to TRBJ2-4; 8 nucleotides align to TRBD1. The germline gives CDR1 MNHNS, CDR2 SASEGT. The CDR3 is 15 amino acids. Trimming removed 7 bases from V and 2 bases from J; junction bases left unmatched: 7. CDR3 region: CASNGRTGTKNIQYF. The CDR3 nucleotides read TGTGCCAGCAATGGTAGGACAGGGACCAAAAACATTCAGTACTTC.